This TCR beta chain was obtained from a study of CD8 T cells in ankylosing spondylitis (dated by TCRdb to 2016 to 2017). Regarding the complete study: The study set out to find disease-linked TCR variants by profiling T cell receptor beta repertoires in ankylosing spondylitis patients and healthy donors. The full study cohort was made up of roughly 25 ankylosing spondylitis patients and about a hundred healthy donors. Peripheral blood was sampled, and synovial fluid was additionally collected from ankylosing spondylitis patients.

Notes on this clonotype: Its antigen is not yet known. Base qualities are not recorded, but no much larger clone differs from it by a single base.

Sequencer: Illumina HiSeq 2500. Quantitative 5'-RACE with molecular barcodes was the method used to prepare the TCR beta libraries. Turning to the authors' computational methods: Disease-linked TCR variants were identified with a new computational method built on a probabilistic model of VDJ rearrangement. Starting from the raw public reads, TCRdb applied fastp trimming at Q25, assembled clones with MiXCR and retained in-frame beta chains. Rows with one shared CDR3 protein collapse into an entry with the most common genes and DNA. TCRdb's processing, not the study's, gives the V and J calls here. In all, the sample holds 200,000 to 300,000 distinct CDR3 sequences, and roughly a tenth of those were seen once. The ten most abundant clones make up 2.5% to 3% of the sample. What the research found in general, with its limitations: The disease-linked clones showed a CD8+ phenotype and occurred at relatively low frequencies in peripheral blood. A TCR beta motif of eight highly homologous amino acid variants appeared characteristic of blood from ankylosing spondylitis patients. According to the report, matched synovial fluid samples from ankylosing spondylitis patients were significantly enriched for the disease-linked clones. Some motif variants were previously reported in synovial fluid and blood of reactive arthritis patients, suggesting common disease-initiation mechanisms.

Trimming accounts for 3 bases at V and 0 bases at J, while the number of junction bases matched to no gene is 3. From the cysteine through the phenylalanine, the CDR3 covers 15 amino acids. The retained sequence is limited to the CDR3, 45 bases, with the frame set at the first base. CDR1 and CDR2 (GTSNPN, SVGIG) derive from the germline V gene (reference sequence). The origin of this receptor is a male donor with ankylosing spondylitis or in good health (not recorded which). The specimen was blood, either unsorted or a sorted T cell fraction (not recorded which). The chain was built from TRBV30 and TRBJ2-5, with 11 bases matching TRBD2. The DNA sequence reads TGTGCCTGGAGCCGGACTAGCGGGTACCAAGAGACCCAGTACTTC. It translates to CAWSRTSGYQETQYF.